Shown below are 23 T cell receptor beta chains from a single sample sequenced in a study of PD-1 blockade in classical Hodgkin lymphoma. Exposure to brentuximab vedotin varied, and each patient had relapsed following autologous stem cell transplantation. Produced via immunoSEQ multiplex PCR; TCRdb's table is partial and in-frame only. Among 12,000 to 15,000 clones listed, about four fifths were seen once. The sequences come from peripheral blood mononuclear cells (PBMCs), collected at baseline. The receptors come from a human donor with classical Hodgkin lymphoma.

The chain joins TRBV11-2 to TRBJ2-7, with D possibly TRBD1 on 6 matching bases. Germline CDR1 reads SGHAT; CDR2 reads FQNNGV. The CDR3 spans 14 residues. Trimming took 5 bases from V and 1 from J, leaving 12 bases between them. The CDR3 DNA reads as TGTGCCAGCAGCATAGTCAGGGGTTCCTACGAGCAGTACTTC. Translated, it gives CASSIVRGSYEQYF.

CDR3 sequence reads: CASSIADDSPLHF. DNA of the CDR3: TGTGCCAGTAGTATAGCGGACGATTCACCCCTCCACTTT. The chain recombines TRBV19 with TRBJ1-6; D gene ambiguous. Germline V gene sequence: CDR1 LNHDA, CDR2 SQIVND (reference sequence). The CDR3 totals 13 residues. The V end lost 1 base, the J end lost 8 bases, and 6 bases lay between the germline ends.

The chain is built from TRBV7-8 and TRBJ1-3, with TRBD1 as a possible D gene (6 bases). Germline V CDR1 and CDR2: SGHVS, FQNEAQ. The CDR3 is made up of 17 amino acids. Trimming pared 0 bases from V and 3 bases from J, leaving 15 bases between. DNA for the CDR3: TGTGCCAGCAGCTTAGCGCCACTACAGGGAGGTGGAAACACCATATATTTT. Translated, it gives CASSLAPLQGGGNTIYF.

This CDR3 reads CASNQPQGVGTDTQYF. CDR3 DNA: TGTGCCAGTAACCAGCCTCAGGGGGTTGGCACAGATACGCAGTATTTT. The V and J genes are TRBV19 and TRBJ2-3; 7 bases agree with TRBD1. CDR3 length: 16 residues. The ends lost 7 bases at V and 1 base at J; junction bases unmatched: 11. Germline V lookup: CDR1 LNHDA, CDR2 SQIVND (reference sequence).

The chain recombines TRBV5-1 with TRBJ1-2; 8 bases match TRBD1. The CDR3 consists of 14 residues. V trimming: 4 bases; J trimming: 4 bases; junction bases outside the gene matches: 6. CDR1 is SGHRS and CDR2 is YFSETQ in the germline V gene. In DNA, the CDR3 is TGCGCCAGCAGCACTGGACAGGGTGGCTATGGCTACACCTTC. Translating gives CASSTGQGGYGYTF.

This clone appeared a single time. The chain uses TRBV5-4 and TRBJ2-3, with D unresolved. The V end lost 1 base, the J end lost 6 bases, and 6 bases lay between the germline ends. The V gene's germline CDR1 is SGHNT and CDR2 YYREEE (reference sequence). CDR3 length: 12 residues. The CDR3 DNA is TGTGCCAGCAGCTTGATTTCCGATACGCAGTATTTT. Translation gives CASSLISDTQYF.

A word on this clone: At one boundary the junction diverges from the germline segment, which might be a read error. J is TRBJ1-1 and V is TRBV6-5, with D tentatively TRBD1 (6 bases). The CDR3 extends over 15 amino acids. Germline values: CDR1 MNHEY, CDR2 SVGAGI. The CDR3 DNA is TGTGCCGGCAGTTACCGACAGGTTCTGAACACTGAAGCTTTCTTT. Its translation is CAGSYRQVLNTEAFF.

The chain recombines TRBV14 with TRBJ1-2; D may be TRBD1 (5 bases). V shed 0 bases and J shed 8 bases, with 19 bases lying between them. This CDR3 has 16 residues. From germline, CDR1 is SGHDN and CDR2 FVKESK. The CDR3 coding sequence is TGTGCCAGCAGCCAAGAGGCGCGGGGGGGTCGAAGGGGCTACACCTTC. This sequence encodes CASSQEARGGRRGYTF. Full variable domain (remainder filled in from reference TRBV14 and TRBJ1-2): EAGVTQFPSHSVIEKGQTVTLRCDPISGHDNLYWYRRVMGKEIKFLLHFVKESKQDESGMPNNRFLAERTGGTYSTLKVQPAELEDSGVYFCASSQEARGGRRGYTFGSGTRLTVV.

The rearrangement links TRBV9 to TRBJ2-1; no clear D gene. The CDR3 spans 13 residues. Between the trimmed V and J ends, which lost 3 bases and 2 bases, there was a span of 6 bases. The V gene's germline CDR1 is SGDLS and CDR2 YYNGEE. Here the CDR3 reads CASSGGTYNEQFF. CDR3 sequence (DNA): TGTGCCAGCAGCGGGGGTACCTACAATGAGCAGTTCTTC. The whole variable domain, filled in from reference TRBV9 and TRBJ2-1, reads DSGVTQTPKHLITATGQRVTLRCSPRSGDLSVYWYQQSLDQGLQFLIQYYNGEERAKGNILERFSAQQFPDLHSELNLSSLELGDSALYFCASSGGTYNEQFFGPGTRLTVL.

This chain links TRBV6-4 with TRBJ2-3; no definite D call. The V and J ends lost 0 bases and 8 bases respectively, with 6 bases between them. Germline V gives CDR1 MRHNA, CDR2 SNTAGT. The CDR3 is 12 amino acids. The CDR3 sequence: CASSDSYGTQYF. The CDR3 DNA follows: TGTGCCAGCAGTGACTCCTATGGTACGCAGTATTTT.

The rearrangement links TRBV27 to TRBJ1-6; D is unresolved. Germline CDR1 MNHEY, CDR2 SMNVEV (reference sequence). This CDR3 has 13 amino acids. Trimming took off 4 bases at V and 7 bases at J, with 8 bases between the two ends. DNA of the CDR3: TGTGCCAGCAGTTCAGGTTGGAATTCACCCCTCCACTTT. This gives the protein CASSSGWNSPLHF.

The rearrangement joins TRBV9 to TRBJ2-1; 13 bases map to TRBD2. J gave up 9 bases and V 0 bases, and 9 bases lay outside the gene matches. The CDR3 sequence is 17 residues long. The germline V gene has CDR1 SGDLS and CDR2 YYNGEE. The CDR3 nucleotides are TGTGCCAGCAGCGTAGCTACCGGACTAGCGGGGGCCACTGAGCAGTTCTTC. As protein: CASSVATGLAGATEQFF.

The rearrangement joins TRBV7-2 to TRBJ1-2; no definite D call. V dropped 7 bases and J dropped 4 bases, with 16 bases sitting between them. The CDR3 totals 14 residues. Germline V gene sequence: CDR1 SGHTA, CDR2 FQGNSA. Here the CDR3 reads CASTHAESFYGYTF. In DNA, the CDR3 is TGTGCCAGCACGCACGCAGAGTCTTTCTATGGCTACACCTTC. Drawing the rest from reference TRBV7-2 and TRBJ1-2, the complete variable domain is GAGVSQSPSNKVTEKGKDVELRCDPISGHTALYWYRQSLGQGLEFLIYFQGNSAPDKSGLPSDRFSAERTGGSVSTLTIQRTQQEDSAVYLCASTHAESFYGYTFGSGTRLTVV.

The chain uses TRBV16 and TRBJ1-5, with D possibly TRBD1 on 5 matching bases. Trimming stripped 4 bases from V and 3 bases from J, with 16 bases between. In germline, CDR1 is KGHSY, CDR2 FQNENV. CDR3 length equals 16 residues. The CDR3 reads CASSPYSGKDNQPQHF. The CDR3 DNA reads TGTGCCAGCAGCCCCTATTCAGGGAAGGACAATCAGCCCCAGCATTTT.

The chain combines TRBV5-5 with TRBJ1-5; D not resolved. The CDR3 consists of 16 residues. Trimming left V 6 bases short and J 0 bases short, with 16 bases between. From germline, CDR1 is SGHKS and CDR2 YYEKEE (reference sequence). The CDR3, as DNA: TGTGCCAGCAACGCACGGGCCGACGATAGCAATCAGCCCCAGCATTTT. This gives the protein CASNARADDSNQPQHF.

Concerning this clone itself: Germline and junction disagree at one end, which may indicate a read error. This sequence joins TRBV2 and TRBJ2-5, with D possibly TRBD1 on 6 matching bases. The CDR3 sequence is 13 residues long. Germline-derived CDR1 and CDR2 are SNHLY and FYNNEI. The CDR3 DNA sequence: TGTGCCAGCACCAAGGGACACCAAGAGGCCCAGTACTTC. Encoded protein: CASTKGHQEAQYF.

The rearrangement links TRBV4-1 to TRBJ2-5; D remains unclear. V dropped 3 bases and J dropped 0 bases, with 17 bases sitting between them. The CDR3 totals 17 residues. Germline V gene sequence: CDR1 MGHRA, CDR2 YSYEKL. CDR3 coding DNA: TGCGCCAGCAGCCATCCCAAGTGGGGTCTTGACCAAGAGACCCAGTACTTC. Protein sequence: CASSHPKWGLDQETQYF.

V is TRBV27 and J is TRBJ1-2; 7 positions match TRBD1. Trimming at V came to 3 bases and at J to 8 bases, leaving 6 bases not matched to a gene. The length of the CDR3 is 13 residues. The germline V gene has CDR1 MNHEY and CDR2 SMNVEV (reference sequence). Here the CDR3 DNA reads TGTGCCAGCAGTTTCCTGACAGGGCGAGGCTACACCTTC. It encodes CASSFLTGRGYTF.

This clone appeared a few times. V is TRBV27 and J is TRBJ2-1; D possibly uses TRBD1 or TRBD2 (5 bases each). Trimming cost V 0 bases and J 0 bases, with 12 bases left between them. The CDR3 length is 17 residues. The germline CDR1 and CDR2 sequences are MNHEY and SMNVEV (reference sequence). The CDR3 nucleotides read TGTGCCAGCAGTTTATCAGGGGCGGGCCACTCCTACAATGAGCAGTTCTTC. Translating it yields CASSLSGAGHSYNEQFF.

This clone was counted a single time. The chain joins TRBV4-2 to TRBJ1-1; D is uncertain. This CDR3 is 14 amino acids long. Germline V gives CDR1 LGHNA, CDR2 YNFKEQ. Trimming took off 1 base at V and 1 base at J, with 7 bases between the two ends. This CDR3 reads CASSQAWENTEAFF. CDR3 bases: TGTGCCAGCAGCCAAGCATGGGAGAACACTGAAGCTTTCTTT.

This clone has only one observation. This chain links TRBV18 with TRBJ2-1; 8 positions match TRBD1. Unmatched junction bases numbered 9, after V lost 2 bases and J lost 6 bases. CDR1 KGHSH and CDR2 LQKENI come from the germline V gene. This CDR3 region has 16 residues. CDR3 sequence: CASSPAQGARGNEQFF. The CDR3 DNA sequence: TGTGCCAGCTCACCAGCTCAGGGGGCTAGGGGCAATGAGCAGTTCTTC.

The rearrangement uses TRBV5-1 and TRBJ2-2; D assignment may be TRBD1 or TRBD2 (5 bases each). Germline V lookup: CDR1 SGHRS, CDR2 YFSETQ. Trimming pared 4 bases from V and 1 base from J, leaving 14 bases between. The CDR3 has 16 amino acids. The CDR3 nucleotides are TGCGCCAGCAGCGCGTCCGGGACGGAGAACACCGGGGAGCTGTTTTTT. It yields the protein CASSASGTENTGELFF.

This clone was counted a few times. The J gene is TRBJ1-6, the V gene TRBV7-9; 10 bases are a match to TRBD1. This CDR3 is built from 15 residues. CDR1 and CDR2 (germline): SEHNR, FQNEAQ (reference sequence). J was trimmed by 8 bases and V by 1 base; bases with no gene match: 2. The CDR3 DNA sequence: TGTGCCAGCAGCTTAGGACAGGGGGCTGATTCACCCCTCCACTTT. This encodes CASSLGQGADSPLHF.